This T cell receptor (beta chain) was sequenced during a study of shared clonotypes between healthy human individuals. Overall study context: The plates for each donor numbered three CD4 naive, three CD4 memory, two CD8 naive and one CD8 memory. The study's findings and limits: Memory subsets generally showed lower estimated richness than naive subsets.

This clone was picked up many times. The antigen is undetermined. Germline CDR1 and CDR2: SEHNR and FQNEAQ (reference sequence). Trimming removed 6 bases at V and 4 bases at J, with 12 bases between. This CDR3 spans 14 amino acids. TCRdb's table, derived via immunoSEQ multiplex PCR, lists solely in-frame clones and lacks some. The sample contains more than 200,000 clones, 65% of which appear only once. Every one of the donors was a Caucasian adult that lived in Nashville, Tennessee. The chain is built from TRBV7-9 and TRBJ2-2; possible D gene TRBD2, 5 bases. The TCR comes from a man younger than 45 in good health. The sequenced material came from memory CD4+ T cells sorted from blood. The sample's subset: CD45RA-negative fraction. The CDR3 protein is CASSLTGSTGELFF. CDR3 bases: TGTGCCAGCAGTCTAACGGGGTCCACCGGGGAGCTGTTTTTT.